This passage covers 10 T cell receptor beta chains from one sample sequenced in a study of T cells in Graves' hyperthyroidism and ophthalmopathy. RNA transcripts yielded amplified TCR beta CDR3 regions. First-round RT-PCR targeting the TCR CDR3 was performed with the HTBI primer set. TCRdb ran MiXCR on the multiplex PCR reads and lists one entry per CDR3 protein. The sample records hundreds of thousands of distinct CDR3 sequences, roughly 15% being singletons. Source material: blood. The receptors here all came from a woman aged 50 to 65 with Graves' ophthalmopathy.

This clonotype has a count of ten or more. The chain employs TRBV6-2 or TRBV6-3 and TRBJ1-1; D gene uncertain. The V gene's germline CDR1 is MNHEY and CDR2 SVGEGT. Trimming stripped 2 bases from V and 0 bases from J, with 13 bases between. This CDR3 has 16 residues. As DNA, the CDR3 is TGTGCCAGCAGTTACCTCCGAGGGAGAATGAACACTGAAGCTTTCTTT. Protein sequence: CASSYLRGRMNTEAFF.

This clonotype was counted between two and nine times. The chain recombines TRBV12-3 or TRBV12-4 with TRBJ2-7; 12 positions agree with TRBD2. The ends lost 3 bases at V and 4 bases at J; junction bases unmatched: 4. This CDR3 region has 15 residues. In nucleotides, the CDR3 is TGTGCCAGCAGTTTGACTAGCGGGAGCGTTTACGAGCAGTACTTC. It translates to CASSLTSGSVYEQYF.

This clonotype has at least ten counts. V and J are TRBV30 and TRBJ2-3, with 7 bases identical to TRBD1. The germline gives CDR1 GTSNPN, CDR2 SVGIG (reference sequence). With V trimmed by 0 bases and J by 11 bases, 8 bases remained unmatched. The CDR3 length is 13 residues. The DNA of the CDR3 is TGTGCCTGGAGTGTACAGGGGTTCAAAATGCAGTATTTT. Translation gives CAWSVQGFKMQYF.

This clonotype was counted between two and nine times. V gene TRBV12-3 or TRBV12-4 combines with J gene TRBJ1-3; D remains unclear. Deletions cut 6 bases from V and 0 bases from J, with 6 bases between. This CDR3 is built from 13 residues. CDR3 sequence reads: CASRSSSGNTIYF. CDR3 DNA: TGTGCCAGCAGGTCAAGCTCTGGAAACACCATATATTTT.

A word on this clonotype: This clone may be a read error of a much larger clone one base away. The CDR3 coding sequence is TGTGCCAGCAGCCAAGACGCCTACGAGCAGTACTTC. Translated: CASSQDAYEQYF. V and J are TRBV7-9 and TRBJ2-7; D uncertain. The V end was cut by 5 bases, the J end by 2 bases, with 7 bases between. CDR1 SEHNR and CDR2 FQNEAQ come from the germline V gene (reference sequence). The CDR3 length is 12 residues. Full variable domain (remainder filled in from reference TRBV7-9 and TRBJ2-7): DTGVSQNPRHKITKRGQNVTFRCDPISEHNRLYWYRQTLGQGPEFLTYFQNEAQLEKSRLLSDRFSAERPKGSFSTLEIQRTEQGDSAMYLCASSQDAYEQYFGPGTRLTVT.

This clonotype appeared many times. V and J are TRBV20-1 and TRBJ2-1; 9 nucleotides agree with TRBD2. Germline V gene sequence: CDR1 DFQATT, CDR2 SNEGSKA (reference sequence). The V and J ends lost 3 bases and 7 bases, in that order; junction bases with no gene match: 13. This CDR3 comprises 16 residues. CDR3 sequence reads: CSARRQTSGLGNEQFF. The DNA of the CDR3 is TGCAGTGCTAGGCGACAGACTAGCGGCCTCGGGAATGAGCAGTTCTTC.

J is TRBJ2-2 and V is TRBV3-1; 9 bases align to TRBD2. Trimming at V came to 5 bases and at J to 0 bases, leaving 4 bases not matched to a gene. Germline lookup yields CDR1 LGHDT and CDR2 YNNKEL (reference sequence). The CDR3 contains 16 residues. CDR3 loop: CASSKAGGANTGELFF. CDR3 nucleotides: TGTGCCAGCAGCAAAGCGGGGGGCGCGAACACCGGGGAGCTGTTTTTT.

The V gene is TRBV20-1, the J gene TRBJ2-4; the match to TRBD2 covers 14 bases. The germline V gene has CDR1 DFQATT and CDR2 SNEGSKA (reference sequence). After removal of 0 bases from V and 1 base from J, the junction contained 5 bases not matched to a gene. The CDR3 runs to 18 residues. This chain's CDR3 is CSAREGTSGRRAKNIQYF. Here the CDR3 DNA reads TGCAGTGCTAGAGAAGGGACTAGCGGGAGACGGGCCAAAAACATTCAGTACTTC.

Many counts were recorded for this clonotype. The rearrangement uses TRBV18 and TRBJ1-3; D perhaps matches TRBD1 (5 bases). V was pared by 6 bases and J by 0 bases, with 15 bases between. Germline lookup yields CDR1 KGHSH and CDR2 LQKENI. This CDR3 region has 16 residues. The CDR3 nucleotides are TGTGCCAGCTCCGCGACGGGAGGGACCTCTGGAAACACCATATATTTT. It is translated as CASSATGGTSGNTIYF. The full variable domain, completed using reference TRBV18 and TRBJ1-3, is NAGVMQNPRHLVRRRGQEARLRCSPMKGHSHVYWYRQLPEEGLKFMVYLQKENIIDESGMPKERFSAEFPKEGPSILRIQQVVRGDSAAYFCASSATGGTSGNTIYFGEGSWLTVV.

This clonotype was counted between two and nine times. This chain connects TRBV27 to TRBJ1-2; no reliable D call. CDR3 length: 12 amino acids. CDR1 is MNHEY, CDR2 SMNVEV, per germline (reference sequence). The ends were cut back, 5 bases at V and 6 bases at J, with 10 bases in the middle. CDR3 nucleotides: TGTGCCAGCAGTACCGGACCAGATGGCTACACCTTC. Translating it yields CASSTGPDGYTF.